The 17 T cell receptor beta chains in this list originate from one sample, sequenced in a study of beta chain features in type 1 diabetes. Study findings and constraints: Moderate but significant shortening of TCRB CDR3s was recorded in all four CD4+ subsets from Type 1 diabetes patients.

The sequenced template was cDNA made from the entire isolated RNA. Assay: immunoSEQ multiplex PCR; the TCRdb copy retains only in-frame clones and omits some. The sample contains around 710,000 clones, approximately 13% of which appear only once. No antigen has been assigned to these receptors. The source material was naive CD4+ T cells from blood. The receptors originated from a man aged 25-45 years with type 1 diabetes.

The genes are TRBV30 and TRBJ2-2; 7 positions agree with TRBD2. This CDR3 has 14 amino acids. With 5 bases clipped from V and 1 base from J, the junction kept 4 bases outside the gene matches. The germline gives CDR1 GTSNPN, CDR2 SVGIG (reference sequence). The chain's CDR3 is CAWGRTRNTGELFF. The CDR3 DNA sequence: TGTGCCTGGGGAAGGACTAGGAACACCGGGGAGCTGTTTTTT. The variable domain in full, completed from reference TRBV30 and TRBJ2-2, reads SQTIHQWPATLVQPVGSPLSLECTVEGTSNPNLYWYRQAAGRGLQLLFYSVGIGQISSEVPQNLSASRPQDRQFILSSKKLLLSDSGFYLCAWGRTRNTGELFFGEGSRLTVL.

The chain couples TRBV19 to TRBJ1-1, with 11 bases aligning to TRBD1. The CDR3 runs to 15 residues. Germline V gene lookup returns CDR1 LNHDA and CDR2 SQIVND (reference sequence). V lost 6 bases, J lost 1 base, and 4 bases stayed unmatched. The CDR3 sequence: CASSPGTGGNTEAFF. In DNA form, the CDR3 reads TGTGCCAGTAGCCCCGGGACAGGGGGGAACACTGAAGCTTTCTTT.

This clone was observed a few times. The CDR3 spells CASSLVLAGVQYGEETQYF. CDR3 in DNA: TGCGCCAGCAGCTTGGTGCTAGCGGGGGTCCAATATGGGGAAGAGACCCAGTACTTC. The chain is built from TRBV5-1 and TRBJ2-5; TRBD2 agrees at 10 bases. CDR1 and CDR2 from the germline V gene are SGHRS and YFSETQ. V trimming: 0 bases; J trimming: 3 bases; junction bases outside the gene matches: 14. This CDR3 contains 19 residues.

The rearrangement links TRBV7-2 to TRBJ2-1; 9 bases match TRBD2. Germline trimming cut 0 bases from V and 6 bases from J; bases unmatched to any gene: 9. Germline CDR1 and CDR2: SGHTA and FQGNSA. This CDR3 comprises 17 residues. CDR3 residues: CASSLAVLAGVINEQFF. The CDR3 nucleotides are TGTGCCAGCAGCTTAGCGGTTTTAGCGGGGGTTATCAATGAGCAGTTCTTC. Filled out from reference TRBV7-2 and TRBJ2-1, the complete variable domain reads GAGVSQSPSNKVTEKGKDVELRCDPISGHTALYWYRQSLGQGLEFLIYFQGNSAPDKSGLPSDRFSAERTGGSVSTLTIQRTQQEDSAVYLCASSLAVLAGVINEQFFGPGTRLTVL.

Only a few counts were recorded for this clone. This chain connects TRBV7-2 to TRBJ2-7; TRBD2 matches at 10 bases. The germline V gene has CDR1 SGHTA and CDR2 FQGNSA. The CDR3 is 14 residues long. With 2 bases clipped from V and 3 bases from J, the junction kept 1 base outside the gene matches. CDR3 bases: TGTGCCAGCAGCTTAAGCGGGGGGGACTACGAGCAGTACTTC. Translation gives CASSLSGGDYEQYF.

J is TRBJ2-3 and V is TRBV5-8; 12 positions match TRBD2. Germline lookup yields CDR1 SGHTS and CDR2 YDEGEE. The CDR3 is 15 amino acids. With V trimmed by 3 bases and J by 5 bases, 4 bases remained unmatched. The CDR3: CASSSVLAGGDTQYF. CDR3 DNA: TGTGCCAGCAGCTCGGTACTAGCGGGGGGAGATACGCAGTATTTT.

This clone appeared many times. Other DNA sequences from this sample encode an identical CDR3 as well. The chain combines TRBV6-5 with TRBJ1-2; D is unresolved. Per the germline V gene, CDR1 is MNHEY and CDR2 is SVGAGI. The V end was cut by 0 bases, the J end by 4 bases, with 9 bases between. CDR3 length equals 14 residues. In DNA form, the CDR3 reads TGTGCCAGCAGTTACTCGGAGCGTGGCTATGGCTACACCTTC. Translated: CASSYSERGYGYTF.

This clone was seen only a few times. V is TRBV2 and J is TRBJ2-3, with D hard to call. CDR1 and CDR2 from the germline V gene are SNHLY and FYNNEI. Trimming took 2 bases from V and 0 from J, leaving 6 bases between them. The CDR3 runs 14 residues. In DNA form, the CDR3 reads TGTGCCAGCAGTGAAACGTTGAGCACAGATACGCAGTATTTT. It codes for CASSETLSTDTQYF.

This clone occurred a few times. The V call is TRBV25-1, the J call TRBJ2-7, with D perhaps TRBD1 (6 bases). Per germline, CDR1 MGHDK and CDR2 SYGVNS. V was shortened by 5 bases and J by 5 bases, with 16 bases between the two germline ends. This CDR3 is 14 amino acids long. CDR3 sequence: CASSIQGLFNEQYF. The CDR3 DNA reads TGTGCCAGCAGTATTCAGGGGTTGTTTAACGAGCAGTACTTC.

This clone was counted between two and nine times. The V and J genes are TRBV6-5 and TRBJ2-7, with D possibly being TRBD2 (5 bases). The CDR3 extends over 15 amino acids. Trimming cost V 0 bases and J 2 bases, with 11 bases left between them. The V gene's germline CDR1 is MNHEY and CDR2 SVGAGI. The CDR3 bases are TGTGCCAGCAGTTACTCGGAGGCAGAAGCCTACGAGCAGTACTTC. It translates to CASSYSEAEAYEQYF.

Only a few counts were recorded for this clone. The genes are TRBV28 and TRBJ2-7; 10 bases line up with TRBD1. This CDR3 comprises 13 residues. V shed 6 bases and J 7 bases; nucleotides not matched to a gene: 6. Looked up from germline, CDR1 is MDHEN and CDR2 is SYDVKM. In nucleotides, the CDR3 is TGTGCCAGCAGATTTGGGACAGGGGATGAGCAGTACTTC. It specifies CASRFGTGDEQYF.

This clone showed up just a few times. The chain combines TRBV30 with TRBJ1-5; the D is unclear. This CDR3 region has 13 residues. Germline CDR1 is GTSNPN and CDR2 is SVGIG (reference sequence). Trimming stripped 6 bases from V and 7 bases from J, with 16 bases between. Written as DNA, the CDR3 is TGTGCCTGCGGACTTCCTCCTGAGCAGCCCCAGCATTTT. Translated, it gives CACGLPPEQPQHF.

The V gene is TRBV21-1, the J gene TRBJ1-2; the DNA was not compared with TRBD1, the D call given in the table. TRBV21-1 is reported as a pseudogene. The CDR3 has 15 residues. CDR3 region: CASTEGQGHHYGYTF. The CDR3 nucleotides read TGTGCCAGCACTGAGGGACAGGGACATCATTATGGCTACACCTTC.

This clone was counted only a few times. V and J are TRBV29-1 and TRBJ2-1; D perhaps matches TRBD2 (5 bases). The CDR3 length is 13 residues. Germline V gene sequence: CDR1 SQVTM, CDR2 ANQGSEA. Deletions cut 6 bases from V and 0 bases from J, with 9 bases between. CDR3 nucleotides: TGCAGCGTGTCGGGGAGCTCCTACAATGAGCAGTTCTTC. Translated: CSVSGSSYNEQFF.

This clone was seen more than once but under ten times. The chain is built from TRBV7-8 and TRBJ2-1; no definite D call. Per germline, CDR1 SGHVS and CDR2 FQNEAQ. V was shortened by 1 base and J by 9 bases, with 4 bases between the two germline ends. The CDR3 is 11 residues long. The CDR3 DNA is TGTGCCAGCAGCTTAGATAGTGAGCAGTTCTTC. It encodes CASSLDSEQFF.

This clone was detected a few times. The genes are TRBV7-2 and TRBJ1-1; no firm D call. V dropped 5 bases and J dropped 6 bases, with 19 bases sitting between them. The CDR3 runs to 15 residues. Germline V CDR1 and CDR2: SGHTA, FQGNSA. The CDR3 DNA reads TGTGCCAGCAGCCCGTTCGTGGAACCCCCTCCTGAAGCTTTCTTT. Amino acids: CASSPFVEPPPEAFF.

This clone was observed a handful of times. The chain combines TRBV30 with TRBJ1-2; D call uncertain. This CDR3 has 14 amino acids. V was cut by 3 bases and J by 1 base, with 12 bases left in between. CDR1 GTSNPN and CDR2 SVGIG come from the germline V gene (reference sequence). The CDR3 DNA sequence: TGTGCCTGGAGGGCCGGCGTACTTAACTATGGCTACACCTTC. Its translation is CAWRAGVLNYGYTF.